A single TCR beta chain is shown here with its context. No antigen is known for it. This record comes from a study of cytomegalovirus exposure and HLA in healthy donors. Findings and caveats of the study: Per published accounts, TCR beta sequences correctly predicted the HLA-A and HLA-B alleles of most subjects. It was confirmed in vitro that three of the CMV-associated chains were specific for CMV antigens. The study listed 164 cytomegalovirus-associated TCR beta chains.

The PCR made use of 60 Vbeta and 13 Jbeta primers. The data were produced by immunoSEQ multiplex PCR, yet TCRdb's version contains in-frame clones alone and is incomplete. The profile shows about 160,000 clones, over 60% of them singletons. V dropped 0 bases and J dropped 5 bases, with 19 bases sitting between them. Per the germline V gene, CDR1 is ENHRY and CDR2 is SYGVKD. The CDR3 is made up of 17 amino acids. This chain links TRBV10-3 with TRBJ2-5, with D possibly TRBD2 on 5 matching bases. The sequenced sample consisted of PBMCs. The TCR was taken from a woman aged 50 to 60 in good health and CMV-seropositive. The CDR3 protein is CAISESITRAVGETQYF. The CDR3 DNA reads as TGTGCCATCAGTGAGTCGATTACGCGGGCGGTGGGGGAGACCCAGTACTTC.